Each of the 19 T cell receptor delta chains below was sequenced from the same sample in a study of gamma-delta chains in newborns, infants, children. TCRdb fed the reads into CATT to redo clone calling. The table includes roughly 1,400 delta-chain clones, 1.1% detected once. What was sequenced was blood. The receptor source for this set is a child in good health.

This clone was detected only a few times. It differs at one base from a far larger clone, so likely a read error. Other DNA sequences in the same sample also yield this CDR3. This chain joins TRDV2 and TRDJ1; 7 bases fit TRDD3. V trimming: 6 bases; J trimming: 5 bases; junction bases outside the gene matches: 14. CDR1 is GEAIGNYY, CDR2 EKD, per germline. CDR3 length equals 15 residues. Here the CDR3 reads CACHQLGDIGDKLIF. The CDR3 coding sequence is TGTGCCTGTCACCAACTAGGGGATATTGGGGATAAACTCATCTTT.

As for this clone: A far larger clone is only one base removed, so a read error is likely. The sample carries other DNA sequences with the same CDR3. The genes are TRDV2 and TRDJ1; no clear D gene. Trimming removed 4 bases at V and 7 bases at J, with 15 bases between. The CDR3 runs 13 residues. Germline values: CDR1 GEAIGNYY, CDR2 EKD. The CDR3 loop reads CACDTRPPPKLIF. CDR3 bases: TGTGCCTGTGATACCCGGCCTCCTCCTAAACTCATCTTT.

This clone was detected a few times. With only one base between it and a far larger clone, this is likely a read error. The chain uses TRDV1 and TRDJ1; 7 bases are a match to TRDD3. The CDR3 has 23 residues. CDR1 TSWWSYY and CDR2 QGS come from the germline V gene. Unmatched junction bases numbered 28, after V lost 0 bases and J lost 3 bases. The CDR3 nucleotides read TGTGCTCTTGGGGAACTAGCTATAAGCTTCCGGATCAACTGGGGCCAGTACGCCGATAAACTCATCTTT. This codes for CALGELAISFRINWGQYADKLIF.

This clone appeared a few times. This likely came from a read error, as a far larger clone is one base away. Additional DNA sequences in this sample encode the identical CDR3. The CDR3 bases are TGTGCTCTTGGGGAACTAGCCCTAAGGGGGTGGGGGTCCTACACCGATAAGCTCATCTTT. It yields the protein CALGELALRGWGSYTDKLIF. This chain links TRDV1 with TRDJ1; either TRDD2 or TRDD3 may supply D (6 bases each). From germline, CDR1 is TSWWSYY and CDR2 QGS. The CDR3 has 20 amino acids.

This clone was picked up a small number of times. A read error is likely here: a far larger clone is one base away. The CDR3 loop is CAIGERIRYWGYTDKLIF. Here the CDR3 DNA reads TGTGCTATTGGGGAACGGATACGGTACTGGGGGTACACCGATAAACTCATCTTT. The chain has TRDV1 and TRDJ1, with 8 bases fitting TRDD3. The length of the CDR3 is 18 residues. The germline CDR1 and CDR2 sequences are TSWWSYY and QGS.

This clone was seen a few times. TCRdb assigns this DNA the protein of a much larger clone, which departs from its translation at residue 4; this likely reflects a read error, and the protein shown comes from translating the DNA. The chain has TRDV2 and TRDJ1; 9 bases align to TRDD3. The CDR3 sequence is 16 residues long. The germline gives CDR1 GEAIGNYY, CDR2 EKD. V lost 5 bases, J lost 0 bases, and 9 bases stayed unmatched. CDR3 amino acids: CACGRLGEVNTDKLIF. The CDR3 region has the DNA TGTGCCTGTGGCAGACTGGGGGAGGTGAACACCGATAAACTCATCTTT.

As for this clone: A read error likely explains this, since a far larger clone differs by one base. This sample includes further DNA sequences coding for the same CDR3. The V call is TRDV2, the J call TRDJ1; 13 bases are shared with TRDD3. Germline CDR1 and CDR2: GEAIGNYY and EKD. V gave up 1 base and J gave up 1 base; unmatched junction bases: 41. The CDR3 has 29 amino acids. The CDR3 protein is CACDTVNSGQTYRGLLGDTTLGGTDKLIF. CDR3 nucleotides: TGTGCCTGTGACACTGTCAACTCCGGGCAAACCTACCGTGGGCTACTGGGGGATACGACCCTGGGTGGCACCGATAAACTCATCTTT.

This clone was counted between two and nine times. A read error is possible here, since a much larger clone lies one base away. V gene TRDV2 combines with J gene TRDJ1; 10 bases are a match to TRDD3. This CDR3 comprises 17 residues. Germline values: CDR1 GEAIGNYY, CDR2 EKD. The CDR3 DNA reads as TGTGCCCGTGACACTATCCGGACTGGGGGATCAAGGGATAAACTCATCTTT. Translating it yields CARDTIRTGGSRDKLIF.

This clone was seen more than once but under ten times. A far larger clone is a single base away, which makes a read error likely. Other DNA sequences in this specimen translate into the identical CDR3. V and J are TRDV2 and TRDJ1; no reliable D call. The CDR3 consists of 17 residues. Looked up from germline, CDR1 is GEAIGNYY and CDR2 is EKD. Trimming removed 0 bases at V and 0 bases at J, with 16 bases between. This CDR3 is CACDTVPGGPYTDKLIF. The CDR3 DNA follows: TGTGCCTGTGACACCGTACCCGGTGGACCTTACACCGATAAACTCATCTTT.

About this clone itself: TCRdb's entry gives the protein of a much larger clone, which mismatches this DNA's translation at residue 15, likely from a read error; the protein reported here is translated from the DNA. The chain couples TRDV3 to TRDJ1, with a weak D call TRDD2 (6 bases). The CDR3 runs 16 residues. In germline, CDR1 is TVYSNPD, CDR2 GDNSRS (reference sequence). The DNA for the CDR3 is TGTGCCAGTAAGCCTTCCGGAACCATCTTACGGGCTAAACTCACCTTT. Its protein product is CASKPSGTILRAKLTF.

Comments on this clone: The likely explanation is a read error, given a far larger clone one base away. The chain is built from TRDV2 and TRDJ1, with TRDD3 matching over 13 bases. This CDR3 region has 29 residues. V lost 5 bases and J lost 1; bases outside the gene matches: 45. In germline, CDR1 is GEAIGNYY, CDR2 EKD. CDR3 loop: CACGTVNSGQTYRGLLGDTTLGGTDKLIF. The CDR3 region has the DNA TGTGCCTGTGGCACTGTCAACTCCGGGCAAACCTACCGTGGGTTACTGGGGGATACGACCCTGGGTGGCACCGATAAACTCATCTTT.

Comments on this clone: The germline gene is not matched at one end of the junction; a read error may be the cause. The gene calls are TRDV1 and TRDJ2, with D tentatively TRDD3 (5 bases). The CDR3 is made up of 18 amino acids. CDR1 is TSWWSYY, CDR2 QGS, per germline. DNA of the CDR3: TGTGCTCTTGGGGTAGGCCGTTTCCCTTGGGGCTTGACGGCACAACTCTTCTTT. As protein: CALGVGRFPWGLTAQLFF.

This clone is large by share. At the DNA level, this CDR3 is encoded by other sequences in the same sample as well. V is TRDV2 and J is TRDJ1; the match to TRDD3 covers 13 bases. CDR1 and CDR2 from the germline V gene are GEAIGNYY and EKD. After removal of 3 bases from V and 3 bases from J, the junction contained 18 bases not matched to a gene. This CDR3 region has 20 residues. Written as DNA, the CDR3 is TGTGCCTGTGACCGATTACTGGGGGATACGGGATTACATAGGGCCGATAAACTCATCTTT. Translating it yields CACDRLLGDTGLHRADKLIF.

This clone was seen a few times. A far larger clone is a single base away, which makes a read error likely. The sample carries other DNA sequences with the same CDR3. The V and J genes are TRDV2 and TRDJ1; 9 nucleotides match TRDD3. CDR3 size: 16 residues. CDR1 is GEAIGNYY, CDR2 EKD, per germline. With 3 bases clipped from V and 4 bases from J, the junction kept 11 bases outside the gene matches. CDR3 in DNA: TGTGCCTGTGACGCTCTACTAGGGGATACGTTCGATAAACTCATCTTT. This gives the protein CACDALLGDTFDKLIF.

A note on this clone: The likely explanation is a read error, given a far larger clone one base away. The chain carries TRDV2 and TRDJ1; 12 nucleotides line up with TRDD3. Germline V CDR1 and CDR2: GEAIGNYY, EKD. This CDR3 has 16 residues. In DNA, the CDR3 is TGTGCCTGTGACCTCCTGGGGGATACGCTTGACGATAAACCCATCTTT. This sequence encodes CACDLLGDTLDDKPIF.

In regard to this clone: Since a much larger clone is just one base distant, this may be a read error. The sample carries other DNA sequences with the same CDR3. V gene TRDV1 combines with J gene TRDJ1, with 7 bases identical to TRDD3. The CDR3 is 23 residues long. Per the germline V gene, CDR1 is TSWWSYY and CDR2 is QGS. CDR3 in amino acids: CALGELAISFRINWGQYTDKLIF. The CDR3 DNA is TGTGCTCTTGGGGAACTAGCTATAAGCTTCCGGATCAACTGGGGCCAGTACACCGATAAGCTCATCTTT.

This clone was observed a few times. The mismatch at residue 9 between this DNA's translation and the TCRdb protein of a much larger clone likely reflects a read error; the protein shown is translated from the DNA. The chain uses TRDV2 and TRDJ1, with 8 bases matching TRDD3. CDR3 length: 14 residues. Germline CDR1 GEAIGNYY, CDR2 EKD. V dropped 3 bases and J dropped 3; count of bases not matched to a gene: 5. CDR3 sequence: CACDYTGGADKLIF. In nucleotides, the CDR3 is TGTGCCTGTGACTACACTGGGGGGGCCGATAAACTCATCTTT.

This clone was recorded a few times. TCRdb's protein, taken from a much larger clone, differs from this DNA's translation at residue 9, likely owing to a read error; the protein displayed comes from the DNA. The rearrangement links TRDV1 to TRDJ1; 7 bases match TRDD2. The V gene end was trimmed by 2 bases and the J gene end by 0 bases; junction bases not matched to a gene: 18. This CDR3 comprises 20 residues. Germline V gene data show CDR1 as TSWWSYY and CDR2 as QGS. The CDR3 sequence is CALGERPSCYPGGHTDKLIF. As DNA, the CDR3 is TGTGCTCTTGGGGAAAGGCCTTCCTGCTACCCGGGGGGCCACACCGATAAACTCATCTTT.

This clone turned up a few times. The chain carries TRDV2 and TRDJ1, with 10 bases lining up with TRDD3. V dropped 3 bases and J dropped 4; count of bases not matched to a gene: 7. Germline-derived CDR1 and CDR2 are GEAIGNYY and EKD. The CDR3 spans 15 residues. CDR3 in amino acids: CACDPLGDALDKLIF. Written as DNA, the CDR3 is TGTGCCTGTGACCCACTGGGGGATGCCCTCGATAAACTCATCTTT.